Sequencing of this TCR beta chain was carried out in a study of early T cells in non-severe SARS-CoV-2 infection. Overall study context: The authors sequenced bulk RNA from unsorted whole blood, leaving chains unpaired. Study-wide results and caveats: Missing private and CD4 specificities, VDJdb matching favored anti-spike CD8 responses.

Unique molecular identifiers (one per individual cDNA molecule) were attached. One entry per CDR3 protein, called by TCRdb with MiXCR from the 5' RACE reads. Of 75,000 or so distinct CDR3 sequences listed, around 15% are singletons. The table lists this clonotype with a few counts. Antigen unknown. The V end lost 3 bases, the J end lost 11 bases, and 16 bases lay between the germline ends. In germline, CDR1 is SEHNR, CDR2 FQNEAQ (reference sequence). The CDR3 covers 13 residues. This chain uses TRBV7-9 with TRBJ1-2; tentative D call: TRBD1 (5 bases). Sequencing used whole blood. The clonotype was recovered from an adult who was a healthcare worker with PCR-confirmed SARS-CoV-2 infection or an uninfected control (not recorded which). For the CDR3, the DNA is TGTGCCAGCAGCTTTGGGGGTTCCAGCCTTTACACCTTC. This encodes CASSFGGSSLYTF.